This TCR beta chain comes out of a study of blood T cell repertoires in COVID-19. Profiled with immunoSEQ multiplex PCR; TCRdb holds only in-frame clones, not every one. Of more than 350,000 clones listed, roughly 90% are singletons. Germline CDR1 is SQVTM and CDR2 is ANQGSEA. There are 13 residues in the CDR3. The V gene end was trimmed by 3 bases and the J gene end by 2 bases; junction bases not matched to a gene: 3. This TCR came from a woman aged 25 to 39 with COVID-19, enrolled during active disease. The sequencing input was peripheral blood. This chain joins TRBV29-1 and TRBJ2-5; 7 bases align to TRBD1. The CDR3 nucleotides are TGCAGCGTTGATTTGGGACAGCAAGAGACCCAGTACTTC. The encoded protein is CSVDLGQQETQYF.